These 9 T cell receptor beta chains share one sample of origin, sequenced in a study of memory CD4+ T cells and cytomegalovirus serostatus. The assay was immunoSEQ multiplex PCR, and TCRdb's table has in-frame clones only and misses some. The sample records tens of thousands of clones, just under 80% being singletons. Single viable CD3+CD4+CD8-CD45RO+ cells were sorted as the memory CD4+ T cells. The sequenced material came from memory CD4+ T cells from blood. The receptors were gathered from an adult in good health and CMV-seronegative.

V and J are TRBV9 and TRBJ2-3; 9 bases are a match to TRBD1. Germline V gives CDR1 SGDLS, CDR2 YYNGEE. The CDR3 covers 16 residues. V was pared by 4 bases and J by 1 base, with 7 bases of the junction left unmatched. The CDR3 here is CASSFWTGEGTDTQYF. Here the CDR3 DNA reads TGTGCCAGCAGCTTCTGGACAGGGGAAGGCACAGATACGCAGTATTTT.

This clone has only a few counts. This chain joins TRBV6-1 and TRBJ2-2, with TRBD2 as a possible D gene (7 bases). V shed 4 bases and J shed 5 bases, with 14 bases lying between them. Germline loops: CDR1 MNHNS, CDR2 SASEGT. This CDR3 comprises 15 residues. The CDR3 nucleotides read TGTGCCAGCAGTGTCGGGGGGCGTCGAACCGGGGAGCTGTTTTTT. Translated, it gives CASSVGGRRTGELFF.

V usage is TRBV11-3 and J usage is TRBJ2-1; 8 bases fit TRBD1. Germline CDR1 SGHNT, CDR2 YENEEA. The CDR3 spans 13 residues. After removal of 5 bases from V and 12 bases from J, the junction contained 9 bases not matched to a gene. CDR3 DNA: TGTGCCAGCAGCCCAGTGCAGGGGGCTACGCAGTTCTTC. It codes for CASSPVQGATQFF.

The genes are TRBV15 and TRBJ1-1; the match to TRBD1 covers 11 bases. This CDR3 region has 14 residues. The ends lost 8 bases at V and 7 bases at J; junction bases unmatched: 9. Germline values: CDR1 LNHNV, CDR2 YYDKDF (reference sequence). The CDR3 nucleotides are TGTGCCACCCGCGGACAGGGGGCATGGGGTGAAGCTTTCTTT. Translating it yields CATRGQGAWGEAFF.

This clone has more than one count but fewer than ten. The chain couples TRBV5-4 to TRBJ1-6; D gene ambiguous. The CDR3 has 14 residues. The V end lost 2 bases, the J end lost 6 bases, and 9 bases lay between the germline ends. Germline assignment: CDR1 SGHNT and CDR2 YYREEE (reference sequence). The CDR3 protein is CASSFPGPNSPLHF. The CDR3 coding sequence is TGTGCCAGCAGCTTCCCCGGGCCTAATTCACCCCTCCACTTT.

This chain links TRBV6-1 with TRBJ2-3, with D tentatively TRBD1 (6 bases). Germline-derived CDR1 and CDR2 are MNHNS and SASEGT. This CDR3 is 13 amino acids long. The V end lost 9 bases, the J end lost 7 bases, and 17 bases lay between the germline ends. The CDR3 is CASDGGRGNTQYF. The CDR3, as DNA: TGTGCCAGTGATGGGGGAAGGGGGAATACGCAGTATTTT.

The J gene is TRBJ1-3, the V gene TRBV7-9; tentative D call: TRBD1 (5 bases). V lost 1 base to trimming and J lost 1 base, with 11 bases between them. CDR1 is SEHNR, CDR2 FQNEAQ, per germline (reference sequence). The CDR3 contains 16 residues. The CDR3 sequence is CASSLGVGTSGNTIYF. CDR3 nucleotide sequence: TGTGCCAGCAGCTTAGGTGTGGGGACTTCTGGAAACACCATATATTTT.

J is TRBJ1-6 and V is TRBV7-2, with a possible D match to TRBD1 (5 bases). CDR3 length equals 13 residues. Looked up from germline, CDR1 is SGHTA and CDR2 is FQGNSA. V was shortened by 5 bases and J by 9 bases, with 11 bases between the two germline ends. The CDR3 here is CASSQRDFSPLHF. The CDR3 DNA reads TGTGCCAGCAGCCAACGGGACTTTTCACCCCTCCACTTT.

The chain has TRBV5-4 and TRBJ1-2; D ambiguous. The CDR3 runs 16 residues. V was cut by 4 bases and J by 4 bases, with 20 bases left in between. Germline V gene data show CDR1 as SGHNT and CDR2 as YYREEE (reference sequence). The CDR3 sequence is CASSLGHRGNSYGYTF. For the CDR3, the DNA is TGTGCCAGCAGCCTTGGTCACCGGGGAAACTCCTATGGCTACACCTTC.